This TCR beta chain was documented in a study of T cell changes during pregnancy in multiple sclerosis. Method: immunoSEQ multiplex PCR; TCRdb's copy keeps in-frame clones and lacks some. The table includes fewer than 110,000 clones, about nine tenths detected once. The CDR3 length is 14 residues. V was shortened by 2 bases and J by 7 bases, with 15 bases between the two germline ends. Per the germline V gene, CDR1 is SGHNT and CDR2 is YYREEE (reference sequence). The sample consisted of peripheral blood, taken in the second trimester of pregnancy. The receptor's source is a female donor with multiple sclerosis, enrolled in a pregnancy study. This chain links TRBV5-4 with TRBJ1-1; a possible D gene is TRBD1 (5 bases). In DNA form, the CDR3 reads TGTGCCAGCAGCTTACAGGATTTGAAGGGTGAAGCTTTCTTT. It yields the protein CASSLQDLKGEAFF.